The text below deals with one TCR beta chain. Its binding antigen is unknown. No base qualities exist here, and no much larger clone lies one base off it. The data stem from a study of Ad26.COV2.S vaccination and SARS-CoV-2 variants (dated by TCRdb to the early 2020s). Background for the entire study: Vaccine-arm donors were drawn from COV1001, a multicentre, randomized, double-blind, placebo-controlled phase I-IIa trial of Ad26.COV2.S in healthy adults. Ad26.COV2.S was administered intramuscularly at 5 x 10^10 or 1 x 10^11 viral particles, either as a single shot or as two shots given 56 days apart. The specificity and breadth of SARS-CoV-2-reactive T cell receptors after Ad26.COV2.S vaccination were assessed by TCRbeta repertoire sequencing. The TCR-sequenced set comprised around 30 samples: 19 Ad26.COV2.S vaccine recipients, 5 placebo recipients and 8 SARS-CoV-2 convalescent individuals. Trial participants were randomized into five groups of five, in which low-dose or high-dose Ad26.COV2.S was given once or twice, or placebo was given on both occasions. Blinding of investigators to trial group allocation was maintained during experiments and outcome assessment.

The treatment or condition label on this specimen signifies: 15 to 20 received Ad26.COV2.S at low or high dose, single or two shots; several received placebo; per-sample allocation not given. For vaccine and placebo recipients, the sequenced repertoires came from samples collected on day 63 after the first injection. Cohort 1b enrolled some 25 adults aged 18-55 years at a single site in Boston, USA, between 29 July and 7 August 2020. As a vaccine, Ad26.COV2.S was a replication-incompetent adenovirus type 26 vector that expressed a prefusion-stabilized SARS-CoV-2 spike protein derived from the original Wuhan strain. The CDR3 covers 16 residues, taking in both the cysteine and the phenylalanine. The DNA shown is the 48-base CDR3, in frame from base 1. The germline V gene yields SGHDT for CDR1 and YYEEEE for CDR2. The V end loses 6 bases and the J end loses 2 bases, and a stretch of 21 bases separates them.

Study-level results and caveats: The study lacked the statistical power to compare responses across vaccine doses or regimens. The authors noted that total T cell responses may have been underestimated by the TCR breadth and depth analyses. After vaccination, substantial breadth of spike-specific CD8+ and CD4+ T cell responses was reported. Higher spike-specific TCR breadth was observed in Ad26.COV2.S recipients than in placebo recipients (P = 0.0014). Vaccine and placebo recipients had comparable non-spike TCR breadth, which fits with the vaccine containing only spike.

TCRbeta CDR3 regions were sequenced with the immunoSEQ Assay. After extraction, genomic DNA underwent amplification by bias-controlled multiplex PCR, followed by high-throughput sequencing. Regarding the original processing steps: To quantify the absolute abundance of each unique TCRbeta CDR3 region, sequences were collapsed and filtered. T cell fraction was estimated by normalizing TCRbeta template counts to usable DNA, which was measured by amplifying reference genes present in all nucleated cells. Repertoire TCRs were annotated as SARS-CoV-2-specific by exact matching of V gene, CDR3 amino acid sequence and J gene to a known reactive TCR set. The reference SARS-CoV-2 TCR set was derived from MIRA and filtered for enrichment in COVID-19-positive ImmuneCODE repertoires, a step that removed public or cross-reactive TCRs. Based on the MIRA antigens, annotated TCRs were further analysed at the level of specific ORF or position within ORF. Breadth was defined as annotated unique rearrangements over total unique productive rearrangements; depth was the summed frequency of those rearrangements. Group comparisons of TCR breadth used two-sided Wilcoxon rank-sum tests. TCRdb provides this immuneACCESS table in a form limited to in-frame rearrangements. Some clones are lacking; in checked studies, under half of them reflect an unresolved V gene, and why the rest are absent is not known. V, J and clone size reflect that table, while D and trimming were determined from the DNA. Recorded for this sample are around 450,000 clones; 90% of them occurred a single time. The biggest ten clones account for more than 3.5% of the sample.

The sequence derives from a person aged 18-60 years who received the Ad26.COV2.S COVID-19 vaccine or a placebo. Material: peripheral blood, obtained in a trial of Ad26.COV2.S vaccine versus placebo. The chain joins TRBV5-6 to TRBJ2-7, with TRBD1 perhaps the D gene, on 6 matching bases. The nucleotide sequence is TGTGCCAGCACCGTCCTGACAGGCGACTTCCCCTACGAGCAGTACTTC. Its protein reads: CASTVLTGDFPYEQYF.